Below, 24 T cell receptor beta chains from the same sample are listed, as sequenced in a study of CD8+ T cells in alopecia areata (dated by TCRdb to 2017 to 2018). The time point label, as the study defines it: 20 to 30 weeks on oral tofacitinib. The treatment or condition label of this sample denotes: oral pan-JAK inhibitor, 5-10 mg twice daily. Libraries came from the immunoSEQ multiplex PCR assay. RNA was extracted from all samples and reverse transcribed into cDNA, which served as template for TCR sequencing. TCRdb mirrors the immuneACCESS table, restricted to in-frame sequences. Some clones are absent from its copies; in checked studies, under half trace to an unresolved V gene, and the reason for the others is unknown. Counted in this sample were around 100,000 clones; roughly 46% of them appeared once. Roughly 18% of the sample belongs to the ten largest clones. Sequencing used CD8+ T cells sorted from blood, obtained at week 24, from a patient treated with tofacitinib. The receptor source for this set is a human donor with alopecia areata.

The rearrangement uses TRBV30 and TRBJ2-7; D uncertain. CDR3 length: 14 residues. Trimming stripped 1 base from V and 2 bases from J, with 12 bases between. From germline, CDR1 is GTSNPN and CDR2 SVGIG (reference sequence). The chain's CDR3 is CAWSAGPLTYEQYF. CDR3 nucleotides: TGTGCCTGGAGTGCCGGACCCCTGACCTACGAGCAGTACTTC.

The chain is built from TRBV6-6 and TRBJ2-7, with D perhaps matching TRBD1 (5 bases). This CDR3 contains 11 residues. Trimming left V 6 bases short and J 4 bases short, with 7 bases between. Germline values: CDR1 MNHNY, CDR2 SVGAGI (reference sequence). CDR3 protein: CASSDSYEQYF. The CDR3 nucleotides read TGTGCCAGCAGCGACAGTTACGAGCAGTACTTC.

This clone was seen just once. CDR3 amino acids: CASSSPRLAGGQETQYF. CDR3 nucleotide sequence: TGTGCCAGCAGTTCGCCACGACTAGCGGGAGGGCAAGAGACCCAGTACTTC. This sequence joins TRBV27 and TRBJ2-5; 14 positions match TRBD2. Germline values: CDR1 MNHEY, CDR2 SMNVEV (reference sequence). CDR3 size: 17 residues. After removal of 4 bases from V and 2 bases from J, the junction contained 6 bases not matched to a gene.

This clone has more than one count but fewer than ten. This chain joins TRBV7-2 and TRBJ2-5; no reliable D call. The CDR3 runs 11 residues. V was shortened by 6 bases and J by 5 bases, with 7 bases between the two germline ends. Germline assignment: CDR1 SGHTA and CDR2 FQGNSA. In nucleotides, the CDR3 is TGTGCCAGCAGTTTACAGGAGACCCAGTACTTC. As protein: CASSLQETQYF.

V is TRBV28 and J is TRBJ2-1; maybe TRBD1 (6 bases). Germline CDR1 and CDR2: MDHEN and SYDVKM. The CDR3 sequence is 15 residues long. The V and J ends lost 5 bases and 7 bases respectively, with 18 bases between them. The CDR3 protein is CASSAQGFPGNEQFF. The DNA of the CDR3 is TGTGCCAGCAGTGCCCAGGGGTTTCCCGGGAATGAGCAGTTCTTC.

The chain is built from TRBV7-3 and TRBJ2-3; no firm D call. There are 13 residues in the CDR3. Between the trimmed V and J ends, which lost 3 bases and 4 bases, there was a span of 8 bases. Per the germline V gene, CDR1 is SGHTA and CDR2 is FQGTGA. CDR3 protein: CASSFGLADTQYF. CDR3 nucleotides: TGTGCCAGCAGCTTTGGTTTAGCAGATACGCAGTATTTT.

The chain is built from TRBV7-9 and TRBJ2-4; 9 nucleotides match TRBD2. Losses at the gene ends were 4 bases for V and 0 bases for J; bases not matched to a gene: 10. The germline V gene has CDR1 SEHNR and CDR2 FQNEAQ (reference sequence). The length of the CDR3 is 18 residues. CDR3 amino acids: CASSSTWTSALAKNIQYF. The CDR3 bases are TGTGCCAGCAGCTCCACTTGGACTAGCGCTCTAGCCAAAAACATTCAGTACTTC.

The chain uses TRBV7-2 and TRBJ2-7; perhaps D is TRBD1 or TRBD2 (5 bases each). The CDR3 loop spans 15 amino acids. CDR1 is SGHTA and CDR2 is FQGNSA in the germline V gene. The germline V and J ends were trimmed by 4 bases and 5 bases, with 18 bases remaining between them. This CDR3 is CASSSDSGPTNEQYF. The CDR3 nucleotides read TGTGCCAGCAGCTCCGACAGCGGTCCAACAAACGAGCAGTACTTC.

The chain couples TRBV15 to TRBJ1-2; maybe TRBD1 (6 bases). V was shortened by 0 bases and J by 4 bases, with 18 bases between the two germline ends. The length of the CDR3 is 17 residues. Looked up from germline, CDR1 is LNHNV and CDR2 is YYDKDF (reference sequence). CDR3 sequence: CATSRDGGGPLVYGYTF. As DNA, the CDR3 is TGTGCCACCAGCAGAGATGGAGGGGGGCCTCTCGTCTATGGCTACACCTTC.

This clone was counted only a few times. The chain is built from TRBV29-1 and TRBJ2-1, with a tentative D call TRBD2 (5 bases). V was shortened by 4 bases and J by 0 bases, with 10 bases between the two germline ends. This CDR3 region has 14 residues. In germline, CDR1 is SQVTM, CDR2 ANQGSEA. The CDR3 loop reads CSVGGKSSYNEQFF. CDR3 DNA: TGCAGCGTTGGAGGGAAAAGCTCCTACAATGAGCAGTTCTTC.

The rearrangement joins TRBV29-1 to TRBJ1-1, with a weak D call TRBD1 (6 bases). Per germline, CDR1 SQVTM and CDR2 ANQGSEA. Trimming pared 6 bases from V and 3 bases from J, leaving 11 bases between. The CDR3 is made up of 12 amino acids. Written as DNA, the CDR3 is TGCAGCGTGCAGGGGACCTACACTGAAGCTTTCTTT. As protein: CSVQGTYTEAFF.

DNA for the CDR3: TGTGCTAGTGCCCAAGGGGACGAGCAGTACTTC. This translates into CASAQGDEQYF. This rearrangement joins TRBV12-5 to TRBJ2-7; D may be TRBD1 (5 bases). The V and J ends lost 7 bases and 5 bases respectively, with 9 bases between them. The germline V gene has CDR1 LGHNT and CDR2 FRNRAP. The CDR3 length is 11 residues.

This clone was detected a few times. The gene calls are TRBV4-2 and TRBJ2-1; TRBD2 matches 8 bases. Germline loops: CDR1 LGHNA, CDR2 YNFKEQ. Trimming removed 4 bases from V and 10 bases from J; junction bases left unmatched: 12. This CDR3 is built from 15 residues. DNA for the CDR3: TGTGCCAGCAGCCCAGTAGCGGGATCGGGTAGGGAGCAGTTCTTC. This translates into CASSPVAGSGREQFF.

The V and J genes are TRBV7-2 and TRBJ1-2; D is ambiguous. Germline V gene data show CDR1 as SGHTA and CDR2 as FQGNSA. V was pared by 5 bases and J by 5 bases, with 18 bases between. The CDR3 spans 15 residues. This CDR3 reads CASSPRSNVAYGYTF. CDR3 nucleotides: TGTGCCAGCAGCCCAAGGTCCAACGTGGCGTATGGCTACACCTTC.

The CDR3 sequence: CASSQAASGNEQYF. As DNA, the CDR3 is TGTGCCAGCAGCCAAGCGGCTAGCGGGAACGAGCAGTACTTC. This chain connects TRBV4-2 to TRBJ2-7; 9 bases match TRBD2. J gave up 5 bases and V 1 base, and 3 bases lay outside the gene matches. Germline CDR1 LGHNA, CDR2 YNFKEQ. The CDR3 runs to 14 residues.

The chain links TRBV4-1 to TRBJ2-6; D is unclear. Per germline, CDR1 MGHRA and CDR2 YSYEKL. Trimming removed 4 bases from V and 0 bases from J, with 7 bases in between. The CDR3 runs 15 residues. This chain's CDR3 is CASSPPDSGANVLTF. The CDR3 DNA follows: TGCGCCAGCAGCCCACCTGACTCTGGGGCCAACGTCCTGACTTTC.

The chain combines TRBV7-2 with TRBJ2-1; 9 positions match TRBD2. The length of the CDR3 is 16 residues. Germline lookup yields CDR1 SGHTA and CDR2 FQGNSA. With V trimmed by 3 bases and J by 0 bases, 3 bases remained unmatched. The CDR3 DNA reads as TGTGCCAGCAGCTTTCGACTAGCGGCCTCCTACAATGAGCAGTTCTTC. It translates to CASSFRLAASYNEQFF.

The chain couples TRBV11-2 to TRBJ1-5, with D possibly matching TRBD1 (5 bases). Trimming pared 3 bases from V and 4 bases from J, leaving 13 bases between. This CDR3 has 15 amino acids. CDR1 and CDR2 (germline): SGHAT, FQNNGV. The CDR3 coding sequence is TGTGCCAGCAGCTTGACGGGACGGACAAATCAGCCCCAGCATTTT. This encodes CASSLTGRTNQPQHF.

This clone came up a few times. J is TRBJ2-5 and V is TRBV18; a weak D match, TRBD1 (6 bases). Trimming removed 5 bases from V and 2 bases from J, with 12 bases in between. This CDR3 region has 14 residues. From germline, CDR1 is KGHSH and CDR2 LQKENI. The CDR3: CASSGQKLQETQYF. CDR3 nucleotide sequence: TGTGCCAGCTCAGGACAGAAACTACAAGAGACCCAGTACTTC.

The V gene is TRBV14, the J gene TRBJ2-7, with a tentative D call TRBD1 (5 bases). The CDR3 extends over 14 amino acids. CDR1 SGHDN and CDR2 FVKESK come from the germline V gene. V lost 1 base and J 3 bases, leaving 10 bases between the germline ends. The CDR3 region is CASSQGRGIYEQYF. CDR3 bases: TGTGCCAGCAGCCAAGGAAGGGGAATCTACGAGCAGTACTTC.

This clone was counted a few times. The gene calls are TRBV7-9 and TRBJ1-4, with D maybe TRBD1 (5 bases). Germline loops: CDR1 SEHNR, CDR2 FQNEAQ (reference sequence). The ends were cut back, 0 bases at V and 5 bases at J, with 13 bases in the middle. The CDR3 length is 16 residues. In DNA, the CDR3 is TGTGCCAGCAGCTTAGCAGGAGGTGGGGCAAATGAAAAACTGTTTTTT. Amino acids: CASSLAGGGANEKLFF.

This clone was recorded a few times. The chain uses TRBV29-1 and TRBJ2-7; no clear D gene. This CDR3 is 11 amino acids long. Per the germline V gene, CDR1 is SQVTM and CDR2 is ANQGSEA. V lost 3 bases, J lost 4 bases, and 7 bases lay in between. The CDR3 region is CSVEYGYEQYF. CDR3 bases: TGCAGCGTTGAGTACGGGTACGAGCAGTACTTC.

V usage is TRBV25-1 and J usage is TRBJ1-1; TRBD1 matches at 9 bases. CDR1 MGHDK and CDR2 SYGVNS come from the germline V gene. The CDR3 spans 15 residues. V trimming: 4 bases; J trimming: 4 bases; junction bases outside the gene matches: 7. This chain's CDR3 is CASSGYRGLSTEAFF. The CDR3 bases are TGTGCCAGCAGTGGCTACAGGGGGCTCAGCACTGAAGCTTTCTTT.

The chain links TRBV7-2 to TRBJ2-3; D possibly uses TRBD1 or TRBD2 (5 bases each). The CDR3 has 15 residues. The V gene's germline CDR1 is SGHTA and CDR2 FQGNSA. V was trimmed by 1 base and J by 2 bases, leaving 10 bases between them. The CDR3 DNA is TGTGCCAGCAGCTTAGGGGGGAGCCACACAGATACGCAGTATTTT. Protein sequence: CASSLGGSHTDTQYF.